The source of this T cell receptor beta chain is a study of shared clonotypes between healthy human individuals. Between the trimmed V and J ends, which lost 1 base and 4 bases, there was a span of 18 bases. The CDR3 extends over 17 amino acids. CDR1 and CDR2 (germline): MGHRA, YSYEKL. Some 30,000 T cell genomes, or approximately 200 ng DNA, went into the sorted-subset replicate PCRs. Clones were sequenced by immunoSEQ multiplex PCR, and TCRdb holds only the in-frame ones, with some missing. In the table there are some 2,500,000 clones, over 85% of which are singletons. Specimen: naive CD4+ T cells from PBMCs. Specified subset: CD45RA+ positively selected. This sequence was found in a man in his late teens or twenties in good health. Some clones in this sample may be carry-over from other donors' samples. The J gene is TRBJ2-3, the V gene TRBV4-1; D remains ambiguous. The CDR3 loop is CASSQGPGGVRSDTQYF. The CDR3 DNA is TGCGCCAGCAGCCAAGGTCCCGGTGGGGTGCGATCAGATACGCAGTATTTT.